This TCR beta chain is drawn from a study of blood T cell repertoires in COVID-19. Study-level background: Spain, Italy and the United States supplied samples that represented acute and convalescent COVID-19.

The V gene's germline CDR1 is SNHLY and CDR2 FYNNEI. This CDR3 contains 16 residues. Unmatched junction bases numbered 8, after V lost 6 bases and J lost 8 bases. In the study's own analysis: Researchers report that nucleated cell counts were estimated from reference gene primer amplification. Sequenced by immunoSEQ multiplex PCR; TCRdb stores in-frame clones only, minus some. The DNA gave D and trimming, while V, J and clone size come from that table. The sample records fewer than 200,000 clones, less than 90% being singletons. Recovery meant two consecutive negative NP/OP PCR tests, professional clearance, or resolved symptoms.

The specimen was PBMCs or T cells enriched from blood (not recorded which). The source of this sequence is a woman in her forties or fifties who had recovered from COVID-19. The genes are TRBV2 and TRBJ2-2; 14 bases match TRBD2. In DNA, the CDR3 is TGTGCCAGCAGGCGGACTAGCGGGAGGCGGGAAGGGGAGCTGTTTTTT. Its translation is CASRRTSGRREGELFF.